This T cell receptor beta chain was profiled in a study of cytomegalovirus exposure and HLA in healthy donors. Per the germline V gene, CDR1 is MNHEY and CDR2 is SVGAGI. V dropped 7 bases and J dropped 8 bases, with 21 bases sitting between them. This CDR3 spans 15 amino acids. The PCR contained 60 Vbeta and 13 Jbeta primers. The assay was immunoSEQ multiplex PCR, and TCRdb's table has in-frame clones only and misses some. The sample has about 160,000 clones, about 77% seen once. This clone was found a few times. The TCR was taken from a woman aged 40 to 55 in good health and CMV-seropositive. Sequencing was carried out using PBMCs. The V gene is TRBV6-5, the J gene TRBJ2-4, with a weak D call TRBD2 (8 bases). In DNA form, the CDR3 reads TGTGCCAGCAACCCGACAGGGACTAGTAAGGACATTCAGTACTTC. Translating it yields CASNPTGTSKDIQYF.